The 2 T cell receptor beta chains below come from one sample, sequenced in a study of CD8 T cells in Susac syndrome. Random hexamers were used to reverse transcribe the RNA input (roughly 0.5 to 1 ug). TCRdb reanalysed the immunoSEQ multiplex PCR reads using MiXCR and keeps one entry per CDR3 protein. This repertoire shows 95,000 to 150,000 distinct CDR3 sequences, roughly 94% found once; its top ten account for 0.28%. Sequences were obtained from CD8+ T cells from PBMCs. These receptors were taken from a human donor with Susac syndrome.

This sequence joins TRBV19 and TRBJ2-1; D call uncertain. This CDR3 contains 11 residues. CDR1 and CDR2 (germline): LNHDA, SQIVND (reference sequence). V was shortened by 7 bases and J by 10 bases, with 11 bases between the two germline ends. The CDR3 reads CASTQLGEQFF. CDR3 sequence (DNA): TGTGCCAGTACACAGCTCGGGGAGCAGTTCTTC.

The chain employs TRBV3-1 and TRBJ2-7, with unresolved D. Trimming removed 1 base at V and 7 bases at J, with 17 bases between. Looked up from germline, CDR1 is LGHDT and CDR2 is YNNKEL (reference sequence). This CDR3 has 15 residues. CDR3 DNA: TGTGCCAGCAGCCAAGGTTTTTCTTATCTGGGGGAGCAGTACTTC. This codes for CASSQGFSYLGEQYF.